This passage covers 26 T cell receptor beta chains from one sample sequenced in a study of blood T cell repertoires in COVID-19. The repertoire was sequenced with immunoSEQ multiplex PCR; TCRdb's copy has only in-frame clones and lacks some. The sample consists of about 210,000 clones, roughly 75% of them appearing once. Specimen: peripheral blood. All receptors derive from a woman in her sixties or seventies with acute or convalescent COVID-19.

The chain combines TRBV30 with TRBJ2-7; perhaps TRBD1 as D (5 bases). Trimming took off 4 bases at V and 2 bases at J, with 9 bases between the two ends. Germline lookup yields CDR1 GTSNPN and CDR2 SVGIG (reference sequence). CDR3 length: 12 residues. The chain's CDR3 is CAWNRGTYEQYF. In nucleotides, the CDR3 is TGTGCCTGGAATAGGGGTACCTACGAGCAGTACTTC. Full variable domain (remainder filled in from reference TRBV30 and TRBJ2-7): SQTIHQWPATLVQPVGSPLSLECTVEGTSNPNLYWYRQAAGRGLQLLFYSVGIGQISSEVPQNLSASRPQDRQFILSSKKLLLSDSGFYLCAWNRGTYEQYFGPGTRLTVT.

This sequence joins TRBV4-3 and TRBJ2-7; 9 bases are a match to TRBD1. Per germline, CDR1 LGHNA and CDR2 YSLEER. J was trimmed by 2 bases and V by 6 bases; bases with no gene match: 26. CDR3 length: 21 residues. CDR3 in amino acids: CASSVGLSGGRSGTGTYEQYF. For the CDR3, the DNA is TGCGCCAGCAGTGTAGGGTTAAGCGGTGGGCGTTCCGGGACAGGGACCTACGAGCAGTACTTC.

CDR3 sequence reads: CAISEGRQGPNQPQHF. For the CDR3, the DNA is TGTGCCATCAGTGAGGGTAGGCAGGGGCCAAATCAGCCCCAGCATTTT. The gene calls are TRBV10-3 and TRBJ1-5, with a tentative D call TRBD1 (6 bases). Germline assignment: CDR1 ENHRY and CDR2 SYGVKD. Trimming removed 2 bases at V and 4 bases at J, with 15 bases between. This CDR3 is 16 amino acids long.

This clone was counted only a few times. This chain connects TRBV18 to TRBJ1-2, with 7 nucleotides matching TRBD1. V lost 3 bases, J lost 4 bases, and 5 bases stayed unmatched. CDR3 length equals 14 residues. Germline assignment: CDR1 KGHSH and CDR2 LQKENI. The CDR3 bases are TGTGCCAGCTCACCTGAGACAGGGACCTATGGCTACACCTTC. Amino acid sequence: CASSPETGTYGYTF.

This rearrangement joins TRBV6-2 or TRBV6-3 to TRBJ2-5, with 8 nucleotides matching TRBD2. This CDR3 contains 16 residues. Germline assignment: CDR1 MNHEY and CDR2 SVGEGT. Trimming took 3 bases from V and 2 from J; bases not matched to a gene: 8. The CDR3 protein is CASSYSYGGGQETQYF. CDR3 bases: TGTGCCAGCAGTTATTCTTACGGGGGGGGACAAGAGACCCAGTACTTC.

This clone was counted between two and nine times. V usage is TRBV6-5 and J usage is TRBJ2-1, with 9 positions matching TRBD2. CDR1 and CDR2 (germline): MNHEY, SVGAGI. The V segment lost 0 bases and the J segment 8 bases; nucleotides outside the gene matches: 5. The CDR3 length is 15 residues. CDR3 nucleotide sequence: TGTGCCAGCAGTTACTCGGCGGGGGGGCCCTATGAGCAGTTCTTC. Amino acids: CASSYSAGGPYEQFF.

The gene calls are TRBV2 and TRBJ2-1, with 9 bases fitting TRBD1. The CDR3 loop spans 15 amino acids. Germline V CDR1 and CDR2: SNHLY, FYNNEI. Trimming took 6 bases from V and 5 from J; bases not matched to a gene: 8. The CDR3 loop is CASSVGQGTHNEQFF. CDR3 coding DNA: TGTGCCAGCAGCGTGGGACAGGGCACCCACAATGAGCAGTTCTTC.

The chain uses TRBV6-5 and TRBJ1-6, with D possibly matching TRBD1 (6 bases). Trimming took 8 bases from V and 6 from J, leaving 14 bases between them. Germline V gene data show CDR1 as MNHEY and CDR2 as SVGAGI. The CDR3 covers 14 residues. The chain's CDR3 is CASALDRFNSPLHF. As DNA, the CDR3 is TGTGCCAGCGCCTTGGACAGATTTAATTCACCCCTCCACTTT.

V gene TRBV7-2 combines with J gene TRBJ2-1; TRBD2 might be the D (5 bases). The length of the CDR3 is 13 residues. Germline loops: CDR1 SGHTA, CDR2 FQGNSA. Trimming took off 7 bases at V and 6 bases at J, with 13 bases between the two ends. CDR3 coding DNA: TGTGCCAGCAACCCGGGGAATATCAATGAGCAGTTCTTC. Protein product: CASNPGNINEQFF.

This clone was recorded only once. The gene calls are TRBV4-2 and TRBJ1-1; 7 bases match TRBD1. Germline-derived CDR1 and CDR2 are LGHNA and YNFKEQ. The CDR3 has 15 amino acids. V shed 1 base, J shed 0 bases, and the junction held 2 bases outside the gene matches. This CDR3 is CASSQVGTVNTEAFF. In DNA, the CDR3 is TGTGCCAGCAGCCAAGTAGGGACAGTGAACACTGAAGCTTTCTTT.

The genes are TRBV5-1 and TRBJ1-4; the D is unclear. The ends were cut back, 0 bases at V and 4 bases at J, with 4 bases in the middle. The CDR3 covers 13 residues. Germline V gene lookup returns CDR1 SGHRS and CDR2 YFSETQ. CDR3: CASSLAFNEKLFF. CDR3 nucleotide sequence: TGCGCCAGCAGCTTGGCCTTTAATGAAAAACTGTTTTTT.

The chain recombines TRBV5-6 with TRBJ1-1, with TRBD1 matching over 9 bases. This CDR3 comprises 15 residues. The V segment lost 4 bases and the J segment 4 bases; nucleotides outside the gene matches: 8. Germline CDR1 reads SGHDT; CDR2 reads YYEEEE. As DNA, the CDR3 is TGTGCCAGCAGCCCCAGGACAGGGGTGGGCACTGAAGCTTTCTTT. Protein sequence: CASSPRTGVGTEAFF.

This clone was seen a few times. V and J are TRBV5-6 and TRBJ2-2; D not resolved. The CDR3 is made up of 14 amino acids. From germline, CDR1 is SGHDT and CDR2 YYEEEE. V gave up 0 bases and J gave up 5 bases, with 8 bases separating them. This CDR3 reads CASSLDRGTGELFF. In nucleotides, the CDR3 is TGTGCCAGCAGCTTGGACCGAGGTACCGGGGAGCTGTTTTTT.

This chain connects TRBV10-3 to TRBJ1-2; D remains ambiguous. The CDR3 loop spans 14 amino acids. V lost 0 bases and J lost 8, with 13 bases in between. Germline loops: CDR1 ENHRY, CDR2 SYGVKD. In DNA form, the CDR3 reads TGTGCCATCAGTGAGTCGCGCGGGGAAGGAGGCTACACCTTC. Translated: CAISESRGEGGYTF.

The V gene is TRBV9, the J gene TRBJ1-6; no clear D gene. CDR3 length equals 15 residues. CDR1 and CDR2 (germline): SGDLS, YYNGEE. Trimming cost V 4 bases and J 7 bases, with 15 bases left between them. CDR3 in DNA: TGTGCCAGCAGCATCAGTGGGCCTCAAAATTCACCCCTCCACTTT. Its protein product is CASSISGPQNSPLHF.

This chain joins TRBV2 and TRBJ2-3; possibly TRBD2 for D (6 bases). The CDR3 spans 14 residues. CDR1 and CDR2 (germline): SNHLY, FYNNEI. V gave up 7 bases and J gave up 0 bases, with 11 bases separating them. CDR3 sequence (DNA): TGTGCCAGCACCCGGGGGTCTAGCACAGATACGCAGTATTTT. Amino acid sequence: CASTRGSSTDTQYF.

J is TRBJ2-7 and V is TRBV10-3, with 12 bases lining up with TRBD1. CDR1 and CDR2 from the germline V gene are ENHRY and SYGVKD. CDR3 size: 16 residues. The V gene end was trimmed by 7 bases and the J gene end by 5 bases; junction bases not matched to a gene: 12. The CDR3 reads CAINPGTGGGLDEQYF. CDR3 nucleotides: TGTGCCATCAACCCCGGGACAGGGGGCGGCTTGGACGAGCAGTACTTC.

This clone was observed once. V is TRBV24-1 and J is TRBJ2-5; 14 bases match TRBD2. The CDR3 runs 18 residues. J gave up 0 bases and V 3 bases, and 5 bases lay outside the gene matches. The germline CDR1 and CDR2 sequences are KGHDR and SFDVKD. CDR3 in amino acids: CATSDPGLAGAYQETQYF. Written as DNA, the CDR3 is TGTGCCACCAGTGATCCGGGACTAGCGGGGGCCTACCAAGAGACCCAGTACTTC.

V is TRBV9 and J is TRBJ1-1; a weak D match, TRBD1 (6 bases). V dropped 7 bases and J dropped 5 bases, with 24 bases sitting between them. This CDR3 has 16 amino acids. The germline V gene encodes CDR1 SGDLS and CDR2 YYNGEE. The CDR3 DNA reads TGTGCCAGCTCCCGGGTCTGGGAGCCAAGGGGGACTGAAGCTTTCTTT. The encoded protein is CASSRVWEPRGTEAFF.

A remark on this clone: The sample holds other DNA sequences that translate to the same CDR3. The V and J genes are TRBV10-1 and TRBJ2-1, with TRBD2 matching over 9 bases. This CDR3 has 12 residues. With V trimmed by 4 bases and J by 13 bases, 5 bases remained unmatched. In germline, CDR1 is WNHNN, CDR2 SYGVQD (reference sequence). The chain's CDR3 is CASSASGGPQFF. The DNA of the CDR3 is TGCGCCAGCAGTGCCAGCGGGGGGCCCCAGTTCTTC.

The rearrangement joins TRBV11-2 to TRBJ1-4, with TRBD1 as a possible D gene (5 bases). Trimming stripped 5 bases from V and 5 bases from J, with 18 bases between. Germline V CDR1 and CDR2: SGHAT, FQNNGV. This CDR3 is 16 amino acids long. The CDR3 protein is CASSPLMTGGNEKLFF. DNA of the CDR3: TGTGCCAGCAGCCCCCTAATGACTGGGGGGAATGAAAAACTGTTTTTT.

A single count supports this clone. The chain is built from TRBV30 and TRBJ2-3; D ambiguous. CDR1 GTSNPN and CDR2 SVGIG come from the germline V gene (reference sequence). The CDR3 sequence is 13 residues long. Trimming left V 0 bases short and J 5 bases short, with 9 bases between. This CDR3 is CAWSVSRRDTQYF. As DNA, the CDR3 is TGTGCCTGGAGTGTGAGTAGGAGAGATACGCAGTATTTT. Using reference TRBV30 and TRBJ2-3 for the parts outside the CDR3, the full variable domain is SQTIHQWPATLVQPVGSPLSLECTVEGTSNPNLYWYRQAAGRGLQLLFYSVGIGQISSEVPQNLSASRPQDRQFILSSKKLLLSDSGFYLCAWSVSRRDTQYFGPGTRLTVL.

The V call is TRBV23-1, the J call TRBJ1-2; 8 bases match TRBD1. TRBV23-1 is known as an ORF, though its function is uncertain. The CDR3 covers 14 residues. The V segment lost 7 bases and the J segment 4 bases; nucleotides outside the gene matches: 8. The DNA of the CDR3 is TGCGCCAGCATTCACAGGGGGTTCCTCTATGGCTACACCTTC. It encodes CASIHRGFLYGYTF.

This clone was counted once. The chain combines TRBV20-1 with TRBJ2-7; 8 bases line up with TRBD2. CDR1 and CDR2 (germline): DFQATT, SNEGSKA (reference sequence). V dropped 3 bases and J dropped 1; count of bases not matched to a gene: 8. This CDR3 spans 15 amino acids. The CDR3 loop reads CSASLAGADSYEQYF. CDR3 coding DNA: TGCAGTGCTAGTCTAGCGGGTGCCGATTCCTACGAGCAGTACTTC.

The V call is TRBV25-1, the J call TRBJ2-3; maybe TRBD2 (6 bases). The V end lost 1 base, the J end lost 1 base, and 6 bases lay between the germline ends. CDR3 length: 14 residues. Germline V gene data show CDR1 as MGHDK and CDR2 as SYGVNS. The DNA of the CDR3 is TGTGCCAGCAGTGAATCGGGGGGCACAGATACGCAGTATTTT. It is translated as CASSESGGTDTQYF.

The genes are TRBV6-6 and TRBJ2-5; TRBD1 aligns across 9 bases. Germline CDR1 MNHNY, CDR2 SVGAGI (reference sequence). The CDR3 has 15 amino acids. The junction had 4 bases not matched to a gene; V was cut back by 2 bases and J by 3 bases. CDR3 protein: CASSYGTGGEETQYF. The CDR3 coding sequence is TGTGCCAGCAGTTACGGTACAGGGGGCGAAGAGACCCAGTACTTC.